A selection of T cell receptor beta chains follows, all from one sample in a study of CD8+ T cells in alopecia areata. Produced via immunoSEQ multiplex PCR; TCRdb's table is partial and in-frame only. The sample includes roughly 200,000 clones, around 43% of them seen just once. The sample consisted of CD4+ T cells sorted from blood, taken at approximately week 36, from a patient treated with tofacitinib. These receptors were collected from a human donor with alopecia areata. Each CDR3 is given with its conserved first and last residue. Fields, in order: clone size, D gene, J gene, V gene, CDR3 DNA, CDR3 protein. D genes are given only for firm matches. Clone size is shown for a subset of rows, as once, few, many or a class of expanded clone.

abundance: -; d_gene: -; j_gene: TRBJ1-1; v_gene: TRBV4-2; CDR3nt: TGTGCCAGCAGCCAAGACTCATTGAGGGGGGGCACTGAAGCTTTCTTT; CDR3aa: CASSQDSLRGGTEAFF
abundance: -; d_gene: -; j_gene: TRBJ2-2; v_gene: TRBV5-1; CDR3nt: TGCGCCAGCAGCTTCGTGCCCGGTTCGTTAACCGGGGAGCTGTTTTTT; CDR3aa: CASSFVPGSLTGELFF
abundance: -; d_gene: TRBD2; j_gene: TRBJ2-3; v_gene: TRBV5-1; CDR3nt: TGCGCCAGCAGCCGGGGGGGAACTGGGAATACGCAGTATTTT; CDR3aa: CASSRGGTGNTQYF
abundance: few; d_gene: TRBD2; j_gene: TRBJ2-1; v_gene: TRBV6-5; CDR3nt: TGTGCCAGCACCCCGGGACTAGGAGCTGACAATGAGCAGTTCTTC; CDR3aa: CASTPGLGADNEQFF
abundance: few; d_gene: TRBD1; j_gene: TRBJ1-1; v_gene: TRBV10-3; CDR3nt: TGTGCCATCATGGAAGCCAGACAGGGAACTGAAGCTTTCTTT; CDR3aa: CAIMEARQGTEAFF
abundance: -; d_gene: -; j_gene: TRBJ1-2; v_gene: TRBV27; CDR3nt: TGTGCCAGCAGCTTGGGGGGGGACCGAAGCTATGGCTACACCTTC; CDR3aa: CASSLGGDRSYGYTF
abundance: -; d_gene: -; j_gene: TRBJ1-2; v_gene: TRBV2; CDR3nt: TGTGCCAGCAGTCGCGAAAGTGGCTACACCTTC; CDR3aa: CASSRESGYTF
abundance: -; d_gene: -; j_gene: TRBJ1-5; v_gene: TRBV4-1; CDR3nt: TGCGCCAGCAGCAAACCGCTTCCAGGGATGAATCAGCCCCAGCATTTT; CDR3aa: CASSKPLPGMNQPQHF
abundance: few; d_gene: -; j_gene: TRBJ1-3; v_gene: TRBV29-1; CDR3nt: TGCAGCGTTGCCCTGAACTCTGGAAACACCATATATTTT; CDR3aa: CSVALNSGNTIYF
abundance: -; d_gene: -; j_gene: TRBJ2-7; v_gene: TRBV11-2; CDR3nt: TGTGCCAGCAGCTGGGCCAGCGCCTACGAGCAGTACTTC; CDR3aa: CASSWASAYEQYF
abundance: -; d_gene: -; j_gene: TRBJ1-2; v_gene: TRBV10-2; CDR3nt: TGCGCCAGCAGTGAGGGGTACTATGGCTACACCTTC; CDR3aa: CASSEGYYGYTF
abundance: -; d_gene: -; j_gene: TRBJ2-7; v_gene: TRBV29-1; CDR3nt: TGCAGCGTTGGCAACCCCGGTGGCAGCTCCTACGAGCAGTACTTC; CDR3aa: CSVGNPGGSSYEQYF
abundance: -; d_gene: -; j_gene: TRBJ2-7; v_gene: TRBV29-1; CDR3nt: TGCAGCGTTTTTAATAGTCTCAGACCCTACGAGCAGTACTTC; CDR3aa: CSVFNSLRPYEQYF
abundance: few; d_gene: -; j_gene: TRBJ2-1; v_gene: TRBV7-9; CDR3nt: TGTGCCAGCAGTCCCATGCGCAGCCTCTCCTACAATGAGCAGTTCTTC; CDR3aa: CASSPMRSLSYNEQFF
abundance: -; d_gene: -; j_gene: TRBJ2-7; v_gene: TRBV4-2; CDR3nt: TGTGCCAGCAGCCAAGGGGGGCCCTACGAGCAGTACTTC; CDR3aa: CASSQGGPYEQYF
abundance: -; d_gene: TRBD1; j_gene: TRBJ1-2; v_gene: TRBV4-3; CDR3nt: TGCGCCAGCAGCCAAACGGACAGGTTCGCAGGAGGCTACACCTTC; CDR3aa: CASSQTDRFAGGYTF
abundance: few; d_gene: -; j_gene: TRBJ2-1; v_gene: TRBV6-5; CDR3nt: TGTGCCAGCAGTTTTTACAATGAGCAGTTCTTC; CDR3aa: CASSFYNEQFF
abundance: many; d_gene: -; j_gene: TRBJ2-7; v_gene: TRBV5-1; CDR3nt: TGCGCCAGCAGCTTGGCTGCGGGACATCTGAACGAGCAGTACTTC; CDR3aa: CASSLAAGHLNEQYF
abundance: few; d_gene: -; j_gene: TRBJ2-5; v_gene: TRBV19; CDR3nt: TGTGCCAGTAGTATGGTAGGCTCCCAGGAACGAGAGACCCAGTACTTC; CDR3aa: CASSMVGSQERETQYF
abundance: -; d_gene: -; j_gene: TRBJ2-6; v_gene: TRBV2; CDR3nt: TGTGCCAGCAGCGGGGGGCGGTTCGGATTATCTGGGGCCAACGTCCTGACTTTC; CDR3aa: CASSGGRFGLSGANVLTF
abundance: -; d_gene: TRBD1; j_gene: TRBJ1-2; v_gene: TRBV30; CDR3nt: TGTGCCTGGACCACGACAGGGGGGTTCTACACCTTC; CDR3aa: CAWTTTGGFYTF
abundance: -; d_gene: -; j_gene: TRBJ2-5; v_gene: TRBV6-5; CDR3nt: TGTGCCAGCAGTTACTCACCGGGCGTAGAGACCCAGTACTTC; CDR3aa: CASSYSPGVETQYF
abundance: -; d_gene: TRBD2; j_gene: TRBJ2-1; v_gene: TRBV10-2; CDR3nt: TGCGCCAGCTTCGACTGGGGGGGAGGGAACTACAATGAGCAGTTCTTC; CDR3aa: CASFDWGGGNYNEQFF
abundance: few; d_gene: -; j_gene: TRBJ2-7; v_gene: TRBV29-1; CDR3nt: TGCAGCGTTGAAGCGGGGGCCTACGAGCAGTACTTC; CDR3aa: CSVEAGAYEQYF
abundance: -; d_gene: TRBD1; j_gene: TRBJ2-6; v_gene: TRBV7-3; CDR3nt: TGTGCCAGCAGCCTCCGACAGGGGACATTCTCTGTTGGGGCCAACGTCCTGACTTTC; CDR3aa: CASSLRQGTFSVGANVLTF
abundance: -; d_gene: -; j_gene: TRBJ2-3; v_gene: TRBV29-1; CDR3nt: TGCAGCGTGAAGCTACCCACAGATACGCAGTATTTT; CDR3aa: CSVKLPTDTQYF
abundance: -; d_gene: TRBD1; j_gene: TRBJ2-2; v_gene: TRBV25-1; CDR3nt: TGTGCCAGCAGTGACTTGGAGCGGACAGGGAGGAAAGGCGGGGAGCTGTTTTTT; CDR3aa: CASSDLERTGRKGGELFF
abundance: few; d_gene: TRBD1; j_gene: TRBJ1-1; v_gene: TRBV7-3; CDR3nt: TGTGCCAGCAGCGCAACCACAGGGGGAGGAATCGCTGAAGCTTTCTTT; CDR3aa: CASSATTGGGIAEAFF
abundance: few; d_gene: -; j_gene: TRBJ2-7; v_gene: TRBV28; CDR3nt: TGTGCCAGCAGTTTCAGGGCCAACGAGCAGTACTTC; CDR3aa: CASSFRANEQYF
abundance: many; d_gene: TRBD1; j_gene: TRBJ2-1; v_gene: TRBV5-1; CDR3nt: TGCGCCAGCAGCCCGGCGGACAGGCGACAATCTATTCACAATGAGCAGTTCTTC; CDR3aa: CASSPADRRQSIHNEQFF
abundance: -; d_gene: -; j_gene: TRBJ2-1; v_gene: TRBV29-1; CDR3nt: TGCAGCGTTAAAGGGGCGACCTACAATGAGCAGTTCTTC; CDR3aa: CSVKGATYNEQFF
abundance: few; d_gene: -; j_gene: TRBJ1-2; v_gene: TRBV5-1; CDR3nt: TGCGCCAGCAGCTTGACAGGGAGAGGCTACACCTTC; CDR3aa: CASSLTGRGYTF
abundance: -; d_gene: -; j_gene: TRBJ1-4; v_gene: TRBV29-1; CDR3nt: TGCGGCGGCGTGGCGGAAAAACTGTTTTTT; CDR3aa: CGGVAEKLFF
abundance: -; d_gene: -; j_gene: TRBJ1-1; v_gene: TRBV14; CDR3nt: TGTGCCAGCAGCCAATTCAGGGTCGTGTCGACGGAAGCTTTCTTT; CDR3aa: CASSQFRVVSTEAFF
abundance: few; d_gene: TRBD2; j_gene: TRBJ2-5; v_gene: TRBV4-2; CDR3nt: TGTGCCAGCAGCCTGACTAGCGGGAGAGGAGAGACCCAGTACTTC; CDR3aa: CASSLTSGRGETQYF
abundance: -; d_gene: -; j_gene: TRBJ1-2; v_gene: TRBV9; CDR3nt: TGTGCCAGCAGCGTCATAGGGCTCCCCTTC; CDR3aa: CASSVIGLPF
abundance: -; d_gene: TRBD2; j_gene: TRBJ2-7; v_gene: TRBV6-5; CDR3nt: TGTGCCAGCACCGCGGTTATGGCGGGAGGGAGTGAGCAGTACTTC; CDR3aa: CASTAVMAGGSEQYF
abundance: -; d_gene: -; j_gene: TRBJ2-5; v_gene: TRBV9; CDR3nt: TGTGCCAGCAGCGTAGAGGGTGGCTCGGCAGCGACCCAGTACTTC; CDR3aa: CASSVEGGSAATQYF
abundance: -; d_gene: TRBD1; j_gene: TRBJ1-1; v_gene: TRBV29-1; CDR3nt: TGCAGCGTTCCACTCCCGGGGGGGACAGGGGGCCTGAACACTGAAGCTTTCTTT; CDR3aa: CSVPLPGGTGGLNTEAFF
abundance: -; d_gene: -; j_gene: TRBJ1-5; v_gene: TRBV4-2; CDR3nt: TGTGCCAGCAGCCTTGATAGGGGCAATCAGCCCCAGCATTTT; CDR3aa: CASSLDRGNQPQHF
abundance: -; d_gene: -; j_gene: TRBJ1-5; v_gene: TRBV7-6; CDR3nt: TGTGCCAGCAGCTCCGGCCGACACCATTTCCGATATAGCAATCAGCCCCAGCATTTT; CDR3aa: CASSSGRHHFRYSNQPQHF
abundance: -; d_gene: -; j_gene: TRBJ2-1; v_gene: TRBV4-1; CDR3nt: TGCGCCAGCAGCCCCGGCGTCGGGAGCTCCTACAATGAGCAGTTCTTC; CDR3aa: CASSPGVGSSYNEQFF